The 12 T cell receptor beta chains below were found in one sample sequenced in a study of blood T cell repertoires in COVID-19 (dated by TCRdb to the early 2020s). Library prep was done by the immunoSEQ multiplex PCR assay. TCRdb holds this immuneACCESS table with in-frame rearrangements only. Some clones are missing; in checked studies, unresolved V genes explain under half, and the rest has no known cause. For this sample there are about 370,000 clones; 75% to 90% appear just once. Approximately 1% of the sample comes from the top ten. Specimen: PBMCs or T cells enriched from blood (not recorded which). The origin of the receptors is a man between 18 and 29 years old who had recovered from COVID-19.

For the CDR3, the DNA is TGTGCCAGCAGCTTAATTCAGGGGTATGTCGGCTACGAGCAGTACTTC. Translated, it gives CASSLIQGYVGYEQYF. V is TRBV5-5 and J is TRBJ2-7; tentative D call: TRBD1 (6 bases). Germline lookup yields CDR1 SGHKS and CDR2 YYEKEE (reference sequence). The CDR3 has 16 amino acids. Trimming stripped 2 bases from V and 3 bases from J, with 18 bases between.

The chain recombines TRBV5-1 with TRBJ2-1, with 9 bases fitting TRBD2. This CDR3 region has 14 residues. The trim removed 3 bases at V and 10 bases at J, leaving 8 bases unmatched. From germline, CDR1 is SGHRS and CDR2 YFSETQ. CDR3 amino acids: CASSSAGGPREQFF. As DNA, the CDR3 is TGCGCCAGCAGCTCTGCGGGGGGGCCCCGGGAGCAGTTCTTC.

The chain joins TRBV11-2 to TRBJ2-7, with a tentative D call TRBD2 (5 bases). CDR3 length: 15 residues. Germline assignment: CDR1 SGHAT and CDR2 FQNNGV. Trimming took 0 bases from V and 0 from J, leaving 9 bases between them. The CDR3 sequence: CASSLDEGSSYEQYF. The CDR3 coding sequence is TGTGCCAGCAGCTTAGACGAGGGTAGCTCCTACGAGCAGTACTTC.

This clone was detected once. This chain uses TRBV18 with TRBJ2-7, with 13 nucleotides matching TRBD2. Germline CDR1 and CDR2: KGHSH and LQKENI. V was clipped by 0 bases and J by 3 bases; unmatched bases: 5. The CDR3 totals 17 residues. CDR3 nucleotides: TGTGCCAGCTCACCACCCCAGACTAGCGGGAGGAACTACGAGCAGTACTTC. It translates to CASSPPQTSGRNYEQYF. The full variable domain, with the rest looked up from reference TRBV18 and TRBJ2-7, is NAGVMQNPRHLVRRRGQEARLRCSPMKGHSHVYWYRQLPEEGLKFMVYLQKENIIDESGMPKERFSAEFPKEGPSILRIQQVVRGDSAAYFCASSPPQTSGRNYEQYFGPGTRLTVT.

V usage is TRBV29-1 and J usage is TRBJ2-7, with D maybe TRBD1 (5 bases). CDR1 is SQVTM and CDR2 is ANQGSEA in the germline V gene. The CDR3 contains 13 residues. V was trimmed by 3 bases and J by 4 bases, leaving 13 bases between them. CDR3 in amino acids: CSVDSPDTYEQYF. For the CDR3, the DNA is TGCAGCGTTGATAGTCCGGACACTTACGAGCAGTACTTC.

V and J are TRBV7-2 and TRBJ2-7, with 7 bases lining up with TRBD1. Trimming took 4 bases from V and 5 from J; bases not matched to a gene: 11. The V gene's germline CDR1 is SGHTA and CDR2 FQGNSA. There are 15 residues in the CDR3. The chain's CDR3 is CASSYGTWDSHEQYF. DNA of the CDR3: TGTGCCAGCAGCTATGGAACCTGGGACAGCCACGAGCAGTACTTC.

This clone was counted once. The chain employs TRBV19 and TRBJ1-2; 9 bases match TRBD1. CDR3 length: 14 amino acids. The V segment lost 6 bases and the J segment 7 bases; nucleotides outside the gene matches: 9. Germline CDR1 reads LNHDA; CDR2 reads SQIVND (reference sequence). The DNA for the CDR3 is TGTGCCAGTAGCCCCGGGGACAGGGCCTTTGGCTACACCTTC. Translation gives CASSPGDRAFGYTF.

V usage is TRBV2 and J usage is TRBJ2-7, with D perhaps matching TRBD2 (6 bases). V shed 4 bases and J shed 3 bases, with 10 bases lying between them. The CDR3 is made up of 13 amino acids. Germline V gene sequence: CDR1 SNHLY, CDR2 FYNNEI. CDR3 sequence: CASSGGTLYEQYF. CDR3 nucleotide sequence: TGTGCCAGCAGTGGCGGGACTCTCTACGAGCAGTACTTC.

The chain employs TRBV24-1 and TRBJ2-2, with 10 bases that match TRBD1. The length of the CDR3 is 16 residues. The junction had 4 bases not matched to a gene; V was cut back by 1 base and J by 6 bases. Per the germline V gene, CDR1 is KGHDR and CDR2 is SFDVKD. The CDR3 DNA reads as TGTGCCACCAGTGATTTAGGGACAGGGGCCCCCGGGGAGCTGTTTTTT. Its protein is CATSDLGTGAPGELFF.

This clone was counted only a few times. The genes are TRBV29-1 and TRBJ1-1; possibly TRBD1 for D (5 bases). Trimming shortened V by 4 bases and J by 4 bases, and 16 bases separated the two germline ends. The CDR3 consists of 14 residues. From germline, CDR1 is SQVTM and CDR2 ANQGSEA. In nucleotides, the CDR3 is TGCAGCGTTGCCAGGGTAGATAAAAGCACTGAAGCTTTCTTT. This sequence encodes CSVARVDKSTEAFF. Complete variable domain (other parts from reference TRBV29-1 and TRBJ1-1): SAVISQKPSRDICQRGTSLTIQCQVDSQVTMMFWYRQQPGQSLTLIATANQGSEATYESGFVIDKFPISRPNLTFSTLTVSNMSPEDSSIYLCSVARVDKSTEAFFGQGTRLTVV.

The sample holds one count of this clone. J is TRBJ1-2 and V is TRBV30, with unresolved D. Germline V lookup: CDR1 GTSNPN, CDR2 SVGIG (reference sequence). The CDR3 is 12 amino acids. Trimming took off 1 base at V and 4 bases at J, with 7 bases between the two ends. CDR3 sequence reads: CAWSGAGYGYTF. The DNA for the CDR3 is TGTGCCTGGAGTGGGGCGGGCTATGGCTACACCTTC.

DNA for the CDR3: TGTGCCAGTACCACTGGGCAGTTGGCTTTCTTT. Translated, it gives CASTTGQLAFF. The genes are TRBV19 and TRBJ1-1; D call uncertain. Trimming took off 7 bases at V and 11 bases at J, with 14 bases between the two ends. Germline assignment: CDR1 LNHDA and CDR2 SQIVND (reference sequence). The CDR3 covers 11 residues.